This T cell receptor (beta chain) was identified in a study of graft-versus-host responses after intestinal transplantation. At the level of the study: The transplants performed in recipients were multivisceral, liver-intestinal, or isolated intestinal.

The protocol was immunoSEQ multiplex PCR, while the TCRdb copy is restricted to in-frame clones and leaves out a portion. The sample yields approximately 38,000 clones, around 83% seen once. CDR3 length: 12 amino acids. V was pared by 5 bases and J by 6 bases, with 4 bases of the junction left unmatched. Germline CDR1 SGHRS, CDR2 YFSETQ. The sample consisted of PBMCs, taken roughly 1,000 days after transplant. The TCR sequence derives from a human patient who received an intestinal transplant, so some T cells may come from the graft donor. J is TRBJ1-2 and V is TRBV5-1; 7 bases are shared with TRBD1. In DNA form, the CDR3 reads TGCGCCAGCAGGACAGGGAATGATGGCTACACCTTC. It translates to CASRTGNDGYTF.